Listed below are T cell receptor beta chains from one sample, sequenced in a study of PD-1 blockade in classical Hodgkin lymphoma. Produced via immunoSEQ multiplex PCR; TCRdb's table is partial and in-frame only. The sample lists 20,000 to 30,000 clones; almost 85% were seen once. The sequenced sample was peripheral blood mononuclear cells (PBMCs), obtained before the second cycle of nivolumab. The receptors come from a human donor with classical Hodgkin lymphoma. The CDR3 runs from the conserved cysteine through the conserved F or W.

>TRBJ1-5|TRBV30
CARRINQPQHF
>TRBJ2-2|TRBV27
CASSDRASLGELFF
>TRBJ2-4|TRBV28
CASSLWSVGGLLNIQYF
>TRBJ1-5|TRBV28
CASSLWRGTGTPYSNQPQHF
>TRBJ2-1|TRBV6-4
CASSLRGGTISYNEQFF
>TRBJ2-6|TRBV7-6
CASSLIAGDGSGANVLTF
>TRBJ2-2|TRBV6-1
CASPNSRDTGELFF
>TRBJ2-3|TRBV28
CASSPGGDPDTQYF
>TRBJ1-1|TRBV7-2
CASSPSSGGAFF
>TRBJ2-7|TRBV18
CASSPLAESSYEQYF
>TRBJ1-2|TRBV11-2
CASSLGGAGYTF
>TRBJ2-7|TRBV6-5
CASSRGQGAAYEQYF
>TRBJ1-1|TRBV10-3
CAISEGRVEAFF
>TRBJ1-1|TRBV4-3
CASSQGSTGGWDTEAFF
>TRBJ1-5|TRBV7-9
CASSLERGPSNQPQHF
>TRBJ1-1|TRBV15
CATSAAPSRMNTEAFF
>TRBJ2-7|TRBV7-8
CASSLGPERRGDAYEQYF
>TRBJ2-6|TRBV4-1
CASSQLDLIHSGANVLTF
>TRBJ2-1|TRBV7-8
CASRDKRLGQVYNEQFF
>TRBJ2-1|TRBV19
CASSMIRNEQFF
>TRBJ2-1|TRBV7-7
CASSLFPTSDANNEQFF
>TRBJ2-1|TRBV27
CASSLKAGGTRGQFF
>TRBJ2-7|TRBV5-1
CASSLRTGRYEQYF
>TRBJ2-5|TRBV18
CASSPNDSPKETQYF
>TRBJ1-1|TRBV29-1
CSVIPWREHSTEAFF
>TRBJ1-4|TRBV6-5
CASSPRTGGGEKLFF
>TRBJ2-7|TRBV19
CARSGTSGGYEQYF
>TRBJ2-3|TRBV2
CASSEVGQTTDTQYF
>TRBJ2-5|TRBV27
CASSLGGAFGETQYF
>TRBJ1-6|TRBV28
CASGGTRYSPLHF
>TRBJ2-3|TRBV4-2
CASSQESSGGADTQYF
>TRBJ1-5|TRBV19
CASTLGVAYSNQPQHF
>TRBJ2-1|TRBV19
CASSIRGQASPPYNEQFF
>TRBJ1-6|TRBV6-5
CASSRVPNSPLHF
>TRBJ1-2|TRBV4-3
CASSQDQGQGVYGYTF
>TRBJ2-3|TRBV6-5
CASSYAGTGKDTQYF
>TRBJ1-6|TRBV2
CASGDGKNSPLHF
>TRBJ1-4|TRBV9
CASSRSATNEKLFF
>TRBJ1-1|TRBV5-5
CASSLRPALGSTEAFF
>TRBJ2-5|TRBV9
CASSTPRGGETQYF
>TRBJ1-5|TRBV23-1
CASSQSRQGLIYSNQPQHF
>TRBJ1-5|TRBV7-9
CASSFGTADQPQHF
>TRBJ2-2|TRBV23-1
CASSRRREAGELFF
>TRBJ1-3|TRBV6-1
CASSDGVSGNIIYF
>TRBJ1-2|TRBV28
CASRGPNYGYTF
>TRBJ1-4|TRBV6-1
CASLDRDGHEKLFF
>TRBJ2-7|TRBV15
CATSSGTPYEQYF
>TRBJ2-1|TRBV6-1
CASSGIRGTGNEQFF